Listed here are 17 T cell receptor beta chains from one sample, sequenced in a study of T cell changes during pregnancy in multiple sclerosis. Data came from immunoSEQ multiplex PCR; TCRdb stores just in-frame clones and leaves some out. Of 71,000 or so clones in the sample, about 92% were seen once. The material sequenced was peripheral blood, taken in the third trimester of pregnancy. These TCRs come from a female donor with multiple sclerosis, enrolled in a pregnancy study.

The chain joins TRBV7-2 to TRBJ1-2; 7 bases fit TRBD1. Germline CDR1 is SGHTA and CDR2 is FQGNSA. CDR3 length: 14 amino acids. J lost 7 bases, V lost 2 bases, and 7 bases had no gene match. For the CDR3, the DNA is TGTGCCAGCAGCTTACCCCTACAGGGGAGTGGCTACACCTTC. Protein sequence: CASSLPLQGSGYTF. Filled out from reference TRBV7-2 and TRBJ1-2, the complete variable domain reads GAGVSQSPSNKVTEKGKDVELRCDPISGHTALYWYRQSLGQGLEFLIYFQGNSAPDKSGLPSDRFSAERTGGSVSTLTIQRTQQEDSAVYLCASSLPLQGSGYTFGSGTRLTVV.

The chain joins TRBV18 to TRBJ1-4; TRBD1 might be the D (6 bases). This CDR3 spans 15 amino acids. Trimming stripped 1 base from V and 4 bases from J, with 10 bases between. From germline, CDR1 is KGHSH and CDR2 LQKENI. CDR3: CASSPQGQVNEKLFF. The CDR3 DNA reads TGTGCCAGCTCACCACAGGGACAAGTTAATGAAAAACTGTTTTTT.

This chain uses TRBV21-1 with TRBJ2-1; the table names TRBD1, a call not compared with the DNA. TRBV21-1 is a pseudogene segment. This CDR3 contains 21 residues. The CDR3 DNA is TGTGCCAGCAGCAAACCTCCCAAAAAAGCCCAAGCAGGGGTCCCCTACAATGAGCAGTTCTTC. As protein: CASSKPPKKAQAGVPYNEQFF.

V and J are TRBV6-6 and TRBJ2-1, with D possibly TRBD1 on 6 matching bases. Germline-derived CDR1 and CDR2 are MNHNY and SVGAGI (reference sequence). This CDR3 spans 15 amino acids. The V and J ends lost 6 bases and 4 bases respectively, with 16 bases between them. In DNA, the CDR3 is TGTGCCAGCAGACAACAGGGAACGGTATACAATGAGCAGTTCTTC. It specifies CASRQQGTVYNEQFF.

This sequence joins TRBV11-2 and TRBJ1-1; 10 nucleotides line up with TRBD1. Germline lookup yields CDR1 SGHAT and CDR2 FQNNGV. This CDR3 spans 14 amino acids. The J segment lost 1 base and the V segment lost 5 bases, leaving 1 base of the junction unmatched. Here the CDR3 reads CASSRTGGNTEAFF. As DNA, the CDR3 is TGTGCCAGCAGCCGGACAGGGGGGAACACTGAAGCTTTCTTT.

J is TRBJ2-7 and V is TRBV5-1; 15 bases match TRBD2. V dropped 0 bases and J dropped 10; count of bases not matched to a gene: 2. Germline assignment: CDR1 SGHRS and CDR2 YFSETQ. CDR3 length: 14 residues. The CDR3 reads CASSLEGLAGGQYF. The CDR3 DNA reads TGCGCCAGCAGCTTGGAGGGACTAGCGGGAGGCCAGTACTTC.

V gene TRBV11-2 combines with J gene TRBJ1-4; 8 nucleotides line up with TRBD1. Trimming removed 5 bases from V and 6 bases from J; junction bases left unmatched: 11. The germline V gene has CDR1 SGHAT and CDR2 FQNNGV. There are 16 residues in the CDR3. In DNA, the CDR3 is TGTGCCAGCAGCCCCCACCCGGGACAGGTGGATGAAAAACTGTTTTTT. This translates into CASSPHPGQVDEKLFF.

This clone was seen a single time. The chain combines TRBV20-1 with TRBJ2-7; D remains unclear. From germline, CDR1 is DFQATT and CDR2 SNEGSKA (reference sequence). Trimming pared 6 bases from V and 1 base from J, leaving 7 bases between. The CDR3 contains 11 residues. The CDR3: CSALLSYEQYF. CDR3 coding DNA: TGCAGTGCCCTTTTGTCCTACGAGCAGTACTTC.

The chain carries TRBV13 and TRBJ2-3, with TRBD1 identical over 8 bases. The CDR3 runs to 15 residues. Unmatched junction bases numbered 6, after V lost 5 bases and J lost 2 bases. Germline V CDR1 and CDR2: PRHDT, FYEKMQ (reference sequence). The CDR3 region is CASSTRTGNTDTQYF. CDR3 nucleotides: TGTGCCAGCAGCACACGGACAGGGAACACAGATACGCAGTATTTT.

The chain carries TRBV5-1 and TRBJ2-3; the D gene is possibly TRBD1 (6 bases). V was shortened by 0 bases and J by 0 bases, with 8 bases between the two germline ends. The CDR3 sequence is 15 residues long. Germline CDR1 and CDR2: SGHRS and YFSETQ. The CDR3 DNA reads TGCGCCAGCAGCTTGGGGGACAAAAGCACAGATACGCAGTATTTT. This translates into CASSLGDKSTDTQYF.

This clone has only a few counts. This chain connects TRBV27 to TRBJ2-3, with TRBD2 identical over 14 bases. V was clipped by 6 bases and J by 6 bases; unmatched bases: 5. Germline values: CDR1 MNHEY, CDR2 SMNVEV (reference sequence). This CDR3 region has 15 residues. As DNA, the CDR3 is TGTGCCAGCAGGACTAGCGGGAGGGCCGGCGATACGCAGTATTTT. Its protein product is CASRTSGRAGDTQYF.

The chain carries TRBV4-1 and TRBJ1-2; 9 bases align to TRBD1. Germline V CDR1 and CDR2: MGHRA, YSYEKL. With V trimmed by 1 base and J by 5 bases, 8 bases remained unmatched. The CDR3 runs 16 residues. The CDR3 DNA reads TGCGCCAGCAGCCAAGGGAAAGGACAGGGGATTTATGGCTACACCTTC. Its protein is CASSQGKGQGIYGYTF.

The CDR3 DNA is TGTGCCAGTAGTAATGAGGCTGACACTGAAGCTTTCTTT. This sequence encodes CASSNEADTEAFF. This sequence joins TRBV19 and TRBJ1-1, with D uncertain. The CDR3 sequence is 13 residues long. Germline loops: CDR1 LNHDA, CDR2 SQIVND (reference sequence). Trimming shortened V by 4 bases and J by 3 bases, and 9 bases separated the two germline ends.

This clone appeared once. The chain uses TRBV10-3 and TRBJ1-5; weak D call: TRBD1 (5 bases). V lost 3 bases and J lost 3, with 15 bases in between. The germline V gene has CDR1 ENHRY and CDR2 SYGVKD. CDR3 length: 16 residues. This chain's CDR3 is CAISDGQGIPNQPQHF. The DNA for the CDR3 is TGTGCCATCAGTGACGGGCAGGGAATCCCCAATCAGCCCCAGCATTTT.

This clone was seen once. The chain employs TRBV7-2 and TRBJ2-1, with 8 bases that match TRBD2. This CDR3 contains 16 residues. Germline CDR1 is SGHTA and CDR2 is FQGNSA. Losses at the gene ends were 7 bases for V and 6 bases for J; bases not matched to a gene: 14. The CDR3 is CASTRGGGLAPNEQFF. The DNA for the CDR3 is TGTGCCAGCACAAGAGGGGGAGGACTAGCTCCCAATGAGCAGTTCTTC.

The CDR3 sequence is CASSSQTSGGGSYEQYF. In DNA form, the CDR3 reads TGTGCCAGCAGCTCGCAGACTAGCGGGGGAGGCTCCTACGAGCAGTACTTC. The chain has TRBV7-2 and TRBJ2-7, with 12 bases that match TRBD2. J lost 0 bases, V lost 4 bases, and 7 bases had no gene match. Germline lookup yields CDR1 SGHTA and CDR2 FQGNSA. This CDR3 comprises 17 residues.

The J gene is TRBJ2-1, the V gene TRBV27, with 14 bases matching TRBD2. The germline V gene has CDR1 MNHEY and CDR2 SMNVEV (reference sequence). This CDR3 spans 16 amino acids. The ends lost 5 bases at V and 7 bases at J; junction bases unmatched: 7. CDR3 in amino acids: CASSLGLAGGWNEQFF. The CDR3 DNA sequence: TGTGCCAGCAGTCTAGGACTAGCGGGAGGTTGGAATGAGCAGTTCTTC.